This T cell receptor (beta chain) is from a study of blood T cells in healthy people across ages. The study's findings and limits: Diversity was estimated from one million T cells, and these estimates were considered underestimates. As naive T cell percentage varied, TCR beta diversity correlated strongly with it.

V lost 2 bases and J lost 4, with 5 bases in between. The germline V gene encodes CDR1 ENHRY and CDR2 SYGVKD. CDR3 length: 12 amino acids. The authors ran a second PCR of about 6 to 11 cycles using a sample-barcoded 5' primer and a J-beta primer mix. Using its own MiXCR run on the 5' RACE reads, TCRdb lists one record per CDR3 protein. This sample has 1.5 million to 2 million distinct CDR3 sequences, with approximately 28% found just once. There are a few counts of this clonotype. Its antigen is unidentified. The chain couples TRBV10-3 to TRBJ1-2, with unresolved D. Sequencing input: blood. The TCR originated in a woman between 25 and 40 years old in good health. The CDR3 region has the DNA TGTGCCATCAGTGAGACGGTCTATGGCTACACCTTC. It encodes CAISETVYGYTF.